The next 22 T cell receptor beta chains were all read from a single sample in a study of STAT3 mutations in large granular lymphocyte leukemia. The study, taken as a whole, reports: Every T-cell large granular lymphocyte leukemia patient had at least one immunodominant TCR beta clonotype.

Antigens for these TCRs are unknown. Clones were sequenced by immunoSEQ multiplex PCR, and TCRdb holds only the in-frame ones, with some missing. The profile covers roughly 3,300 clones, with 70% to 90% appearing a single time and more than 35% taken by the ten largest. The material sequenced was peripheral blood mononuclear cells. These receptors all come from a man aged 40-50 years with T-cell large granular lymphocyte leukemia. Some clones in this sample may be carry-over from other donors' samples.

The chain is built from TRBV11-3 and TRBJ2-7; 8 bases map to TRBD1. The J segment lost 5 bases and the V segment lost 0 bases, leaving 0 bases of the junction unmatched. Germline CDR1 and CDR2: SGHNT and YENEEA. This CDR3 contains 13 residues. DNA of the CDR3: TGTGCCAGCAGCTTAGAGACAGGGGACGAGCAGTACTTC. It yields the protein CASSLETGDEQYF.

This rearrangement joins TRBV7-9 to TRBJ1-2; D is unresolved. The CDR3 extends over 15 amino acids. V lost 7 bases, J lost 3 bases, and 18 bases lay in between. Germline CDR1 and CDR2: SEHNR and FQNEAQ (reference sequence). The CDR3 DNA reads TGTGCCAGCACCCGGGTAGGCTTGGGAGACTATGGCTACACCTTC. Amino acid sequence: CASTRVGLGDYGYTF.

This rearrangement joins TRBV19 to TRBJ1-5; 11 nucleotides agree with TRBD1. The CDR3 covers 15 residues. The V and J ends lost 6 bases and 7 bases, in that order; junction bases with no gene match: 8. Looked up from germline, CDR1 is LNHDA and CDR2 is SQIVND (reference sequence). CDR3 bases: TGTGCCAGTAGCCGTGGACAGGGGGCGCGACAGCCCCAGCATTTT. Its protein product is CASSRGQGARQPQHF.

V and J are TRBV5-1 and TRBJ1-4; 9 bases are a match to TRBD1. Germline V CDR1 and CDR2: SGHRS, YFSETQ. The ends lost 4 bases at V and 7 bases at J; junction bases unmatched: 8. The CDR3 length is 15 residues. CDR3 bases: TGCGCCAGCAGCGACGGACAGGGGCGCAGTGAAAAACTGTTTTTT. Residues: CASSDGQGRSEKLFF.

The chain employs TRBV2 and TRBJ1-6; no clear D. The CDR3 is 14 amino acids. CDR1 SNHLY and CDR2 FYNNEI come from the germline V gene. Trimming shortened V by 7 bases and J by 7 bases, and 14 bases separated the two germline ends. The CDR3 sequence: CASTLGRANSPLHF. The CDR3 DNA reads TGTGCCAGCACCCTCGGACGGGCAAATTCACCCCTCCACTTT.

Worth noting for this clone: The germline gene is not matched at one end of the junction; a read error may be the cause. This chain links TRBV28 with TRBJ2-7, with 7 bases matching TRBD2. This CDR3 spans 11 amino acids. Per germline, CDR1 MDHEN and CDR2 SYDVKM. The CDR3 DNA reads as TGTGCCAGCAGTTTTGGATGGGCGGGGGACTTC. It specifies CASSFGWAGDF. Complete variable domain (other parts from reference TRBV28 and TRBJ2-7): DVKVTQSSRYLVKRTGEKVFLECVQDMDHENMFWYRQDPGLGLRLIYFSYDVKMKEKGDIPEGYSVSREKKERFSLILESASTNQTSMYLCASSFGWAGDFGPGTRLTVT.

This sequence joins TRBV30 and TRBJ2-7, with 10 bases that match TRBD1. CDR3 length: 14 amino acids. The junction had 5 bases not matched to a gene; V was cut back by 0 bases and J by 6 bases. CDR1 is GTSNPN, CDR2 SVGIG, per germline (reference sequence). CDR3 amino acids: CAWSVGTGASEQYF. The CDR3 DNA reads TGTGCCTGGAGTGTTGGGACAGGGGCTTCCGAGCAGTACTTC.

The rearrangement links TRBV5-4 to TRBJ2-3; possible D gene TRBD2, 6 bases. The CDR3 spans 15 residues. Germline CDR1 reads SGHNT; CDR2 reads YYREEE (reference sequence). V was clipped by 0 bases and J by 1 base, with 9 bases between them. The CDR3 reads CASSLGTTRTDTQYF. CDR3 coding DNA: TGTGCCAGCAGCTTGGGGACTACCCGCACAGATACGCAGTATTTT. Complete variable domain (other parts from reference TRBV5-4 and TRBJ2-3): ETGVTQSPTHLIKTRGQQVTLRCSSQSGHNTVSWYQQALGQGPQFIFQYYREEENGRGNFPPRFSGLQFPNYSSELNVNALELDDSALYLCASSLGTTRTDTQYFGPGTRLTVL.

The chain links TRBV6-5 to TRBJ2-7, with D unresolved. Per the germline V gene, CDR1 is MNHEY and CDR2 is SVGAGI. V lost 8 bases and J 6 bases, leaving 11 bases between the germline ends. This CDR3 comprises 11 residues. The CDR3: CASAVGGEQYF. The CDR3 region has the DNA TGTGCCAGCGCCGTGGGTGGCGAGCAGTACTTC.

The chain joins TRBV5-4 to TRBJ1-6; 9 positions match TRBD1. The V gene end was trimmed by 4 bases and the J gene end by 5 bases; junction bases not matched to a gene: 4. The CDR3 spans 15 residues. Germline V gene data show CDR1 as SGHNT and CDR2 as YYREEE (reference sequence). The CDR3 sequence: CASSPRDRDNSPLHF. The CDR3 DNA reads TGTGCCAGCAGCCCTCGGGACAGGGATAATTCACCCCTCCACTTT.

V gene TRBV27 combines with J gene TRBJ1-5, with D perhaps matching TRBD1 (5 bases). This CDR3 contains 14 residues. Trimming pared 8 bases from V and 7 bases from J, leaving 18 bases between. Germline lookup yields CDR1 MNHEY and CDR2 SMNVEV (reference sequence). CDR3 protein: CASHPSGSRQPQHF. The CDR3 nucleotides read TGTGCCAGCCATCCATCAGGGTCACGGCAGCCCCAGCATTTT.

The J gene is TRBJ2-5, the V gene TRBV27; D possibly corresponds to TRBD1 (5 bases). Deletions cut 6 bases from V and 1 base from J, with 15 bases between. The CDR3 extends over 15 amino acids. CDR1 and CDR2 (germline): MNHEY, SMNVEV (reference sequence). DNA of the CDR3: TGTGCCAGCAGCTCAGGGCACTTCCTCCAAGAGACCCAGTACTTC. This codes for CASSSGHFLQETQYF.

The rearrangement joins TRBV6-5 to TRBJ2-7; the D gene is possibly TRBD1 (6 bases). Germline V lookup: CDR1 MNHEY, CDR2 SVGAGI. V shed 4 bases and J shed 0 bases, with 13 bases lying between them. The CDR3 loop spans 15 amino acids. Here the CDR3 reads CASSFRRDISYEQYF. The DNA of the CDR3 is TGTGCCAGCAGTTTCCGCCGGGACATCTCCTACGAGCAGTACTTC.

V usage is TRBV5-4 and J usage is TRBJ2-3, with 9 bases identical to TRBD1. The V segment lost 1 base and the J segment 1 base; nucleotides outside the gene matches: 7. The CDR3 contains 17 residues. Looked up from germline, CDR1 is SGHNT and CDR2 is YYREEE (reference sequence). As DNA, the CDR3 is TGTGCCAGCAGCTTGCAACAGGGGGCCCTTGGCACAGATACGCAGTATTTT. Residues: CASSLQQGALGTDTQYF.

The V and J genes are TRBV9 and TRBJ2-2, with D hard to call. V dropped 4 bases and J dropped 0 bases, with 10 bases sitting between them. CDR3 length: 15 residues. Germline loops: CDR1 SGDLS, CDR2 YYNGEE. The CDR3 loop is CASSPRTSNTGELFF. The DNA of the CDR3 is TGTGCCAGCAGCCCACGGACGTCGAACACCGGGGAGCTGTTTTTT.

This clone showed up just once. The chain is built from TRBV2 and TRBJ2-7, with D possibly TRBD1 on 6 matching bases. Trimming left V 3 bases short and J 7 bases short, with 13 bases between. CDR1 and CDR2 from the germline V gene are SNHLY and FYNNEI. The CDR3 is made up of 13 amino acids. As DNA, the CDR3 is TGTGCCAGCAGTGAGCCCAGGGGAGAAGAGCAGTACTTC. Translating it yields CASSEPRGEEQYF.

The CDR3 nucleotides are TGTGCCAGCAGCGTGGAGGACAGCTACGAGCAGTACTTC. It specifies CASSVEDSYEQYF. The chain is built from TRBV9 and TRBJ2-7; tentative D call: TRBD1 (6 bases). CDR3 length: 13 residues. The germline CDR1 and CDR2 sequences are SGDLS and YYNGEE. The V end lost 2 bases, the J end lost 3 bases, and 9 bases lay between the germline ends. The whole variable domain, remainder taken from reference TRBV9 and TRBJ2-7, is DSGVTQTPKHLITATGQRVTLRCSPRSGDLSVYWYQQSLDQGLQFLIQYYNGEERAKGNILERFSAQQFPDLHSELNLSSLELGDSALYFCASSVEDSYEQYFGPGTRLTVT.

This clone was seen just once. The gene calls are TRBV9 and TRBJ2-2; 9 bases agree with TRBD1. Germline CDR1 reads SGDLS; CDR2 reads YYNGEE. Trimming at V came to 4 bases and at J to 5 bases, leaving 9 bases not matched to a gene. The CDR3 consists of 16 residues. CDR3 nucleotide sequence: TGTGCCAGCAGCCCAGGGGGGACAGGGCCAACCGGGGAGCTGTTTTTT. Translated: CASSPGGTGPTGELFF.

V is TRBV6-6 and J is TRBJ2-7, with D hard to call. The CDR3 sequence is 11 residues long. Trimming took 9 bases from V and 4 from J, leaving 10 bases between them. Germline-derived CDR1 and CDR2 are MNHNY and SVGAGI (reference sequence). The CDR3 reads CASGKEYEQYF. The CDR3 coding sequence is TGTGCCAGTGGGAAAGAATACGAGCAGTACTTC.

V usage is TRBV4-3 and J usage is TRBJ2-1; 15 positions agree with TRBD2. CDR1 LGHNA and CDR2 YSLEER come from the germline V gene. The CDR3 sequence is 17 residues long. V was clipped by 4 bases and J by 8 bases; unmatched bases: 9. The chain's CDR3 is CASSLGLAGGLVDEQFF. CDR3 sequence (DNA): TGCGCCAGCAGCCTGGGACTAGCGGGGGGTTTGGTAGATGAGCAGTTCTTC.

This rearrangement joins TRBV29-1 to TRBJ2-5; 7 bases agree with TRBD1. V was pared by 8 bases and J by 2 bases, with 8 bases of the junction left unmatched. Germline values: CDR1 SQVTM, CDR2 ANQGSEA. The CDR3 loop spans 13 amino acids. The CDR3 DNA follows: TGCAGCTTGAAAGGGGGCGGGCAAGAGACCCAGTACTTC. This codes for CSLKGGGQETQYF.

The J gene is TRBJ2-3, the V gene TRBV7-3; no clear D gene. This CDR3 spans 13 amino acids. CDR1 and CDR2 (germline): SGHTA, FQGTGA. Trimming took 5 bases from V and 2 from J, leaving 8 bases between them. The CDR3, as DNA: TGTGCCAGCAGCCTGTTCTACACAGATACGCAGTATTTT. Its protein product is CASSLFYTDTQYF. The whole variable domain, filled in from reference TRBV7-3 and TRBJ2-3, reads GAGVSQTPSNKVTEKGKYVELRCDPISGHTALYWYRQSLGQGPEFLIYFQGTGAADDSGLPNDRFFAVRPEGSVSTLKIQRTERGDSAVYLCASSLFYTDTQYFGPGTRLTVL.